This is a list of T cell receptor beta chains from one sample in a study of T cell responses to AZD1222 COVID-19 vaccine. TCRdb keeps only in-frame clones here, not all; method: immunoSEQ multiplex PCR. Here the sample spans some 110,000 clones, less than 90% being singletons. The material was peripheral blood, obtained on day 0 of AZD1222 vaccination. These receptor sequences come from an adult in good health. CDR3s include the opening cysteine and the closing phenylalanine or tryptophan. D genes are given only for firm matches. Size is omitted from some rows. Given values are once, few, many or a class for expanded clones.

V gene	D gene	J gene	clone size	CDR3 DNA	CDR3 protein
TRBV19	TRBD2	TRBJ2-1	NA	TGTGCCACAGGGACTAGCGGGAGCAATGAGCAGTTCTTC	CATGTSGSNEQFF
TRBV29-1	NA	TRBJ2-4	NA	TGCAGCGTTGGGGAACGGAAAAACATTCAGTACTTC	CSVGERKNIQYF
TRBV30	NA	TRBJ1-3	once	TGTGCCTGGAGCGCAGGGTTCTCTGGAAACACCATATATTTT	CAWSAGFSGNTIYF
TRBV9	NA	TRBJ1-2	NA	TGTGCCAGCAGCTCCTCCCGGACAGCTAACTATGGCTACACCTTC	CASSSSRTANYGYTF
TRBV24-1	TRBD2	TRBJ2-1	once	TGTGCCACCAGTGATTCTGCTAGCGGGGGGCCCTCGATCTACAATGAGCAGTTCTTC	CATSDSASGGPSIYNEQFF
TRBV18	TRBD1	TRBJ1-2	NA	TGTGCCAGCTCACCTTCAAGACAGGGGGATTCCTATGGCTACACCTTC	CASSPSRQGDSYGYTF
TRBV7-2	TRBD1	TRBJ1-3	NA	TGTGCCAGCAGGATTCGACAGGGCTCTGGAAACACCATATATTTT	CASRIRQGSGNTIYF
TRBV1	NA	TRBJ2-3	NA	TGCACCAGCAGCCCAATAGCCCGGCGGGGAGGCACAGATACGCAGTATTTT	CTSSPIARRGGTDTQYF
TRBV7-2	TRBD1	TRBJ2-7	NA	TGTGCCAGCAGCTTAGCGCCCCCGGGGACAGAGCTCTACGAGCAGTACTTC	CASSLAPPGTELYEQYF
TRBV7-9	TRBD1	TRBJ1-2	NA	TGTGCCAGCAGCTCTCCGGGACAGGGTCCCTATGGCTACACCTTC	CASSSPGQGPYGYTF
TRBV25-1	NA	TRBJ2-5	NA	TGTGCCAGCAGTGAAATACGGGACGTCCAAGAGACCCAGTACTTC	CASSEIRDVQETQYF
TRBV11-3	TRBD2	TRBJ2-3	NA	TGTGCCAGCAGCTTAGGGACTAGCGGTTACACAGATACGCAGTATTTT	CASSLGTSGYTDTQYF
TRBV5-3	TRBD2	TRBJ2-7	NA	TGTGCCAGAAGCTTGGGGACTAGCGGGAGAGGTGAGCAGTACTTC	CARSLGTSGRGEQYF
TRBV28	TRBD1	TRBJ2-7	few	TGTGCCAGCAGCCCGGCCACGGGACAGGGGTGGTACGAGCAGTACTTC	CASSPATGQGWYEQYF
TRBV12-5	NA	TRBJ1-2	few	TGTGCTAGTGCGAGCGGATCTAACTACTTTAACTATGGCTACACCTTC	CASASGSNYFNYGYTF
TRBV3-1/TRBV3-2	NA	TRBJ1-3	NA	TGTGCCAGCAGCCAAGATCGCACGGTCTCTGGAAACACCATATATTTT	CASSQDRTVSGNTIYF
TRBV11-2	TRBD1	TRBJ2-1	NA	TGTGCCAGCAGCTTAGGCCCAATAGGGGGCCCCTACAATGAGCAGTTCTTC	CASSLGPIGGPYNEQFF
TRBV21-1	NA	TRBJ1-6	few	TGTGCCAGCAGCAAAGAGGGGTCAGCCATTAATTCACCCCTCCACTTT	CASSKEGSAINSPLHF
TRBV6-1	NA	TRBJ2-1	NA	TGTGCCAGCAGTGAAGTTAGGCTGGCTGACAATGAGCAGTTCTTC	CASSEVRLADNEQFF
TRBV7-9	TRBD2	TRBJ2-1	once	TGTGCCAGCAGCTTAGCCGGACTAGCGGTCTGGGAGCAGTTCTTC	CASSLAGLAVWEQFF
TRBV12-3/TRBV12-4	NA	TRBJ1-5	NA	TGTGCCAGCAGTTTGGAAAGGCAGCCCCAGCATTTT	CASSLERQPQHF
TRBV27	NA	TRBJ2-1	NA	TGTGCCAGCAACAGTGAGCAGTTCTTC	CASNSEQFF
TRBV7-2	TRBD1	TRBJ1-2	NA	TGTGCCAGCAGCTTAGAACAGGGGGTAAACTATGGCTACACCTTC	CASSLEQGVNYGYTF
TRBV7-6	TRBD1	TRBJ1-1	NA	TGTGCCAGCAGCTTAGGGCCGGGACAGGGGGCGCACACTGAAGCTTTCTTT	CASSLGPGQGAHTEAFF